The clone carrying this TCR beta chain was counted only a few times. The sample comes from a study of CD8+CD57+ T cells in acquired aplastic anemia. CDR3 length: 16 amino acids. V lost 0 bases to trimming and J lost 4 bases; unmatched junction nucleotides: 5. Germline CDR1 and CDR2: SGHDN and FVKESK. TCR beta VDJ combinations and CDR3 sequences were profiled from genomic DNA. TCRdb reprocessed the reads via MiXCR and lists one record per CDR3 protein. The sample records around 130,000 distinct CDR3 sequences, about 46% being singletons. The sample was sorted CD4+, CD8+, or CD8+CD57+ T cells (not recorded which) from PBMCs. The chain uses TRBV14 and TRBJ1-2; TRBD1 matches at 10 bases. This TCR was sampled from a human donor in good health, serving as a control. The CDR3 nucleotides are TGTGCCAGCAGCCAAGATATTGGGACAGGGGTCTATGGCTACACCTTC. Its translation: CASSQDIGTGVYGYTF.